The rows below give T cell receptor beta chains drawn from one sample of a study of cytomegalovirus exposure and HLA in healthy donors. Sequenced by immunoSEQ multiplex PCR; TCRdb stores in-frame clones only, minus some. This sample has about 160,000 clones, with 75% to 85% found just once. The sequenced sample was PBMCs. The source of these receptors is a middle-aged man in good health and CMV-seropositive. The CDR3 runs from the conserved cysteine through the conserved F or W. The D gene is left open where the match is weak. Not every row has a clone size; where given, it reads once, few, many or a size class.

clone size: .; V gene: TRBV28; D gene: TRBD2; J gene: TRBJ2-5; CDR3 DNA: TGTGCCAGCAGTTTTGGTCTAGCGGGTTCTTTGGGAGAGACCCAGTACTTC; CDR3 protein: CASSFGLAGSLGETQYF
clone size: .; V gene: TRBV7-8; D gene: TRBD1; J gene: TRBJ1-4; CDR3 DNA: TGTGCCAGCAGCCACCGGGACAGGGGACGAAATGAAAAACTGTTTTTT; CDR3 protein: CASSHRDRGRNEKLFF
clone size: .; V gene: TRBV4-2; D gene: .; J gene: TRBJ2-3; CDR3 DNA: TGTGCCAGCAGCGTGCGGGACTTCCCACAGGATACGCAGTATTTT; CDR3 protein: CASSVRDFPQDTQYF
clone size: .; V gene: TRBV29-1; D gene: .; J gene: TRBJ1-3; CDR3 DNA: TGCAGCATCAGGGTGTTTGGAAACACCATATATTTT; CDR3 protein: CSIRVFGNTIYF
clone size: .; V gene: TRBV4-1; D gene: TRBD2; J gene: TRBJ2-3; CDR3 DNA: TGCGCCAGCAGCCAATCGGGACTAGCGGGAGTCCCGGGCACAGATACGCAGTATTTT; CDR3 protein: CASSQSGLAGVPGTDTQYF
clone size: .; V gene: TRBV7-3; D gene: TRBD1; J gene: TRBJ2-1; CDR3 DNA: TGTGCCAGCAGCCGGCCGGGACAGGGGGCGAATGAGCAGTTCTTC; CDR3 protein: CASSRPGQGANEQFF
clone size: .; V gene: TRBV20-1; D gene: .; J gene: TRBJ1-6; CDR3 DNA: TGCAGTGCGACCCCAGGGTCACCCCTCCACTTT; CDR3 protein: CSATPGSPLHF
clone size: few; V gene: TRBV6-5; D gene: .; J gene: TRBJ1-3; CDR3 DNA: TGTGCCAGCACTAGGGACTTGGGCTCTGGAAACACCATATATTTT; CDR3 protein: CASTRDLGSGNTIYF
clone size: .; V gene: TRBV5-8; D gene: TRBD2; J gene: TRBJ2-3; CDR3 DNA: TGTGCCAGCAGCCTGATCAGCGGGGGTTTCGATACGCAGTATTTT; CDR3 protein: CASSLISGGFDTQYF
clone size: .; V gene: TRBV7-9; D gene: .; J gene: TRBJ2-3; CDR3 DNA: TGTGCCAGCAGAGGGACTGGGACGCAGTATTTT; CDR3 protein: CASRGTGTQYF
clone size: .; V gene: TRBV7-3; D gene: TRBD2; J gene: TRBJ2-1; CDR3 DNA: TGTGCCAGCAGCTTAAGGCCGGGACTAGCGGGAGGGCCCTACAATGAGCAGTTCTTC; CDR3 protein: CASSLRPGLAGGPYNEQFF
clone size: .; V gene: TRBV7-2; D gene: TRBD2; J gene: TRBJ2-3; CDR3 DNA: TGTGCCAGCAGCTTAAGGACTAGCCGCACAGATACGCAGTATTTT; CDR3 protein: CASSLRTSRTDTQYF
clone size: .; V gene: TRBV19; D gene: TRBD2; J gene: TRBJ2-7; CDR3 DNA: TGTGCCAGTAGTATAGACAGCGGGGGCCCCCGGGAGCAGTACTTC; CDR3 protein: CASSIDSGGPREQYF
clone size: .; V gene: TRBV29-1; D gene: .; J gene: TRBJ2-7; CDR3 DNA: TGCAGCGTTGGGGGCGGGGCCTACGAGCAGTACTTC; CDR3 protein: CSVGGGAYEQYF
clone size: .; V gene: TRBV15; D gene: TRBD2; J gene: TRBJ2-7; CDR3 DNA: TGTGCCACCAGCAGGGGACTAGCGGACTACGAGCAGTACTTC; CDR3 protein: CATSRGLADYEQYF
clone size: .; V gene: TRBV5-6; D gene: TRBD1; J gene: TRBJ1-3; CDR3 DNA: TGTGCCAGCAGCGAAGGGACAGGGGAGAACACCATATATTTT; CDR3 protein: CASSEGTGENTIYF